These T cell receptor beta chains were read from a single sample in a study of blood T cell repertoires in COVID-19. TCRdb keeps only in-frame clones here, not all; method: immunoSEQ multiplex PCR. The profile shows 380,000 or so clones, 81% of them singletons. Sample: peripheral blood. The receptors were gathered from a human donor with acute or convalescent COVID-19. The donor label of this sample is uncertain. Each CDR3 is given with its conserved first and last residue. Expanded clones are given a class, and other clones once, few, many or no size at all.

V gene,clone size,J gene,CDR3 protein
TRBV24-1,.,TRBJ2-7,CATSDSGTSGMIYEQYF
TRBV28,.,TRBJ1-1,CASKSGGVTTEAFF
TRBV27,.,TRBJ2-2,CASKSGREGSIGTGELFF
TRBV2,.,TRBJ2-3,CASSHLSGFASTDTQYF
TRBV5-1,.,TRBJ1-1,CASSWTGVDTEAFF
TRBV6-1,.,TRBJ1-1,CASSEQAPSMNTEAFF
TRBV28,.,TRBJ1-5,CASGDRSTTFSNQPQHF
TRBV4-1,.,TRBJ2-3,CASSQRTSGGSDTQYF
TRBV2,.,TRBJ1-2,CASRPTGTGIKGYTF
TRBV6-5,.,TRBJ2-7,CASSLIIGGNYEQYF
TRBV19,.,TRBJ2-1,CASSARDRREGQFF
TRBV3-1/TRBV3-2,few,TRBJ2-1,CASSSLAGGEQFF
TRBV4-1,.,TRBJ2-1,CASSLRGQGLYNEQFF
TRBV6-6,.,TRBJ2-1,CASSYSHGLAGMQFF
TRBV20-1,.,TRBJ2-1,CSASSDRNPYNEQFF
TRBV7-9,.,TRBJ1-5,CASSLYGSGNQPQHF
TRBV3-1/TRBV3-2,once,TRBJ1-4,CASSQAGLTNEKLFF
TRBV5-1,few,TRBJ1-6,CASSLWGDRTNSPLHF
TRBV5-1,.,TRBJ2-1,CASSRGLAGGWSSYNEQFF
TRBV12-3/TRBV12-4,.,TRBJ2-7,CASSWLADYEQYF
TRBV7-8,.,TRBJ1-1,CASSLGTVNTEAFF
TRBV2,.,TRBJ2-2,CASIQSARNTGELFF
TRBV14,.,TRBJ2-1,CASSRSRDRVKLF
TRBV5-1,.,TRBJ2-5,CASSLEVAGIRTPQETQYF
TRBV27,.,TRBJ1-1,CASGGRTEAFF
TRBV11-2,.,TRBJ2-4,CASSLTDKNIQYF
TRBV10-2,.,TRBJ2-7,CASRRTRRQDTYEQYF
TRBV7-4,.,TRBJ2-3,CASPNPSSITDTQYF
TRBV10-1,.,TRBJ2-7,CASSDRVPSGSREQYF
TRBV3-1/TRBV3-2,few,TRBJ2-1,CASSQVRGVLYNEQFF
TRBV10-1,.,TRBJ2-2,CASSARVAPLNTGELFF
TRBV28,.,TRBJ1-5,CASWRGLGNQPQHF
TRBV30,few,TRBJ2-1,CAWSSDKGYNEQFF